These 19 T cell receptor beta chains came from one sample sequenced in a study of blood T cell repertoires in COVID-19. TCRdb's copy holds only in-frame clones and misses some; the assay was immunoSEQ multiplex PCR. This table holds around 360,000 clones, approximately 87% found once. Specimen: PBMCs or T cells enriched from blood (not recorded which). These receptors were taken from a man aged 35-49 years in a cohort exposed to, infected with or recovered from COVID-19 (not recorded which).

V is TRBV5-1 and J is TRBJ2-1; 8 bases match TRBD1. The J segment lost 8 bases and the V segment lost 4 bases, leaving 8 bases of the junction unmatched. The CDR3 extends over 14 amino acids. Germline V gene sequence: CDR1 SGHRS, CDR2 YFSETQ. The CDR3 is CASSGQGVGHEQFF. CDR3 DNA sequence: TGCGCCAGCAGCGGACAGGGTGTAGGGCATGAGCAGTTCTTC.

This rearrangement joins TRBV3-1 (or the pseudogene TRBV3-2) to TRBJ2-7, with 11 positions matching TRBD2. This CDR3 contains 13 residues. After removal of 4 bases from V and 5 bases from J, the junction contained 1 base not matched to a gene. CDR1 and CDR2 from the germline V gene are LGHDT and YNNKEL (reference sequence). In DNA, the CDR3 is TGTGCCAGCAGCCGGGGACTAGCGGACGAGCAGTACTTC. The encoded protein is CASSRGLADEQYF.

The chain uses TRBV29-1 and TRBJ1-5; maybe TRBD1 (5 bases). CDR3 size: 13 residues. In germline, CDR1 is SQVTM, CDR2 ANQGSEA. V was cut by 2 bases and J by 5 bases, with 10 bases left in between. In DNA form, the CDR3 reads TGCAGCGTTGAAATGGGGCCCTATCAGCCCCAGCATTTT. Residues: CSVEMGPYQPQHF.

This chain uses TRBV28 with TRBJ1-2; 7 nucleotides line up with TRBD1. CDR3 size: 15 residues. Losses at the gene ends were 6 bases for V and 0 bases for J; bases not matched to a gene: 7. In germline, CDR1 is MDHEN, CDR2 SYDVKM. CDR3 amino acids: CASRPTGTANYGYTF. CDR3 coding DNA: TGTGCCAGCAGACCAACAGGGACAGCTAACTATGGCTACACCTTC.

This clone has a single count. This chain connects TRBV5-1 to TRBJ1-6, with TRBD1 as a possible D gene (5 bases). The V end lost 4 bases, the J end lost 8 bases, and 13 bases lay between the germline ends. Germline V gene data show CDR1 as SGHRS and CDR2 as YFSETQ. This CDR3 is built from 14 residues. CDR3: CASSSLPGDSPLHF. CDR3 nucleotides: TGCGCCAGCAGCAGCCTGCCGGGGGATTCACCCCTCCACTTT.

About this clone: The sample carries other DNA sequences with the same CDR3. The gene calls are TRBV7-9 and TRBJ2-3; TRBD2 aligns across 8 bases. The CDR3 totals 15 residues. Germline V CDR1 and CDR2: SEHNR, FQNEAQ (reference sequence). The V and J ends lost 5 bases and 5 bases, in that order; junction bases with no gene match: 9. Here the CDR3 DNA reads TGTGCCAGCAGCCTTCGAGCGGGGGACGGAGATACGCAGTATTTT. Its protein product is CASSLRAGDGDTQYF.

This chain joins TRBV3-1 (or the pseudogene TRBV3-2) and TRBJ2-5; maybe TRBD2 (5 bases). This CDR3 has 13 residues. In germline, CDR1 is LGHDT, CDR2 YNNKEL (reference sequence). With 1 base removed from V and 5 bases from J, the gap between germline ends came to 8 bases. CDR3 residues: CASSQGGLETQYF. CDR3 in DNA: TGTGCCAGCAGCCAAGGAGGGTTGGAGACCCAGTACTTC.

This clone came up once. The chain carries TRBV18 and TRBJ2-7; possibly TRBD1 for D (8 bases). The CDR3 is 16 residues long. The ends were cut back, 4 bases at V and 3 bases at J, with 19 bases in the middle. Germline CDR1 reads KGHSH; CDR2 reads LQKENI. CDR3 in amino acids: CASSRQTGGDSYEQYF. The CDR3 DNA reads TGTGCCAGCTCACGCCAAACAGGGGGGGATAGCTACGAGCAGTACTTC.

The J gene is TRBJ2-5, the V gene TRBV25-1, with 13 bases that match TRBD2. V gave up 6 bases and J gave up 3 bases; unmatched junction bases: 1. The CDR3 covers 14 residues. Germline CDR1 reads MGHDK; CDR2 reads SYGVNS. The CDR3 DNA follows: TGTGCCAGCAGGACTAGCGGGAGGAAAGAGACCCAGTACTTC. It yields the protein CASRTSGRKETQYF. The complete variable domain, with remaining parts taken from reference TRBV25-1 and TRBJ2-5, reads EADIYQTPRYLVIGTGKKITLECSQTMGHDKMYWYQQDPGMELHLIHYSYGVNSTEKGDLSSESTVSRIRTEHFPLTLESARPSHTSQYLCASRTSGRKETQYFGPGTRLLVL.

This clone appeared a few times. The J gene is TRBJ2-2, the V gene TRBV7-8, with 16 bases aligning to TRBD2. This CDR3 has 16 amino acids. V gave up 5 bases and J gave up 6 bases; unmatched junction bases: 3. Germline CDR1 and CDR2: SGHVS and FQNEAQ. In DNA, the CDR3 is TGTGCCAGCAGCAAAGGGACTAGCGGGAGGGCCGGGGAGCTGTTTTTT. The encoded protein is CASSKGTSGRAGELFF.

This chain uses TRBV30 with TRBJ2-3; TRBD1 aligns across 11 bases. The CDR3 consists of 16 residues. With 1 base clipped from V and 3 bases from J, the junction kept 6 bases outside the gene matches. Germline assignment: CDR1 GTSNPN and CDR2 SVGIG (reference sequence). Here the CDR3 DNA reads TGTGCCTGGAGTGCCGGGACAGGGGGTAGGACAGATACGCAGTATTTT. It yields the protein CAWSAGTGGRTDTQYF. Full variable domain (remainder filled in from reference TRBV30 and TRBJ2-3): SQTIHQWPATLVQPVGSPLSLECTVEGTSNPNLYWYRQAAGRGLQLLFYSVGIGQISSEVPQNLSASRPQDRQFILSSKKLLLSDSGFYLCAWSAGTGGRTDTQYFGPGTRLTVL.

Note on this clone: This CDR3 is also generated by other DNA sequences in the sample. The V call is TRBV7-9, the J call TRBJ1-1; a weak D match, TRBD1 (6 bases). V dropped 5 bases and J dropped 0 bases, with 19 bases sitting between them. Germline assignment: CDR1 SEHNR and CDR2 FQNEAQ (reference sequence). The CDR3 contains 17 residues. This chain's CDR3 is CASSRKTGRGVNTEAFF. CDR3 bases: TGTGCCAGCAGCCGCAAAACAGGGAGGGGAGTGAACACTGAAGCTTTCTTT.

This clone was detected many times. The chain carries TRBV4-2 and TRBJ2-1, with a possible D match to TRBD2 (5 bases). The V end was cut by 0 bases, the J end by 8 bases, with 11 bases between. The CDR3 loop spans 14 amino acids. Per the germline V gene, CDR1 is LGHNA and CDR2 is YNFKEQ. CDR3 region: CASSQDPSSHEQFF. CDR3 nucleotides: TGTGCCAGCAGCCAAGATCCTAGCTCCCATGAGCAGTTCTTC.

V gene TRBV2 combines with J gene TRBJ1-2; 8 bases align to TRBD1. Trimming removed 3 bases from V and 2 bases from J; junction bases left unmatched: 8. The germline CDR1 and CDR2 sequences are SNHLY and FYNNEI. This CDR3 comprises 16 residues. The CDR3 sequence: CASSEAPGQGNYGYTF. The CDR3 DNA is TGTGCCAGCAGTGAGGCCCCAGGACAGGGAAACTATGGCTACACCTTC. Combining the CDR3 with reference TRBV2 and TRBJ1-2 gives the whole variable domain EPEVTQTPSHQVTQMGQEVILRCVPISNHLYFYWYRQILGQKVEFLVSFYNNEISEKSEIFDDQFSVERPDGSNFTLKIRSTKLEDSAMYFCASSEAPGQGNYGYTFGSGTRLTVV.

The rearrangement links TRBV4-2 to TRBJ1-3; D is perhaps TRBD1 (6 bases). The CDR3 totals 17 residues. The germline CDR1 and CDR2 sequences are LGHNA and YNFKEQ. Trimming shortened V by 1 base and J by 2 bases, and 15 bases separated the two germline ends. The CDR3 nucleotides are TGTGCCAGCAGCCAAGGGGCGTGGCAGGGGACTGGAAACACCATATATTTT. Its translation is CASSQGAWQGTGNTIYF.

A word on this clone: The same CDR3 is also encoded by other DNA sequences in this sample. V gene TRBV27 combines with J gene TRBJ1-5; D is unresolved. Per the germline V gene, CDR1 is MNHEY and CDR2 is SMNVEV (reference sequence). The CDR3 has 14 amino acids. V gave up 2 bases and J gave up 0 bases, with 5 bases separating them. CDR3 residues: CASSLAGSNQPQHF. For the CDR3, the DNA is TGTGCCAGCAGTTTAGCCGGTAGCAATCAGCCCCAGCATTTT.

This sequence joins TRBV4-1 and TRBJ2-1; D perhaps matches TRBD2 (6 bases). CDR1 is MGHRA and CDR2 is YSYEKL in the germline V gene. Trimming stripped 0 bases from V and 5 bases from J, with 20 bases between. There are 18 residues in the CDR3. The CDR3 DNA reads TGCGCCAGCAGCCAAGATAAGGGTCGTGGGGGAGGAGACAATGAGCAGTTCTTC. This translates into CASSQDKGRGGGDNEQFF.

The chain has TRBV3-1 (or the pseudogene TRBV3-2) and TRBJ2-4; 7 bases agree with TRBD2. This CDR3 is 17 amino acids long. Per germline, CDR1 LGHDT and CDR2 YNNKEL (reference sequence). Germline trimming cut 4 bases from V and 0 bases from J; bases unmatched to any gene: 9. As DNA, the CDR3 is TGTGCCAGCAGCCCGGACTCAGCGGGACTAGCCAAAAACATTCAGTACTTC. Encoded protein: CASSPDSAGLAKNIQYF.

Regarding this clone: Other DNA sequences in this specimen translate into the identical CDR3. This chain links TRBV27 with TRBJ2-3, with 9 bases that match TRBD2. Germline values: CDR1 MNHEY, CDR2 SMNVEV (reference sequence). The V gene end was trimmed by 3 bases and the J gene end by 1 base; junction bases not matched to a gene: 5. The CDR3 length is 16 residues. The CDR3 protein is CASSFGSGSGTDTQYF. The CDR3 DNA reads TGTGCCAGCAGTTTTGGTAGCGGGAGCGGCACAGATACGCAGTATTTT.